This passage covers 8 T cell receptor beta chains from one sample sequenced in a study of OX40 agonist ivuxolimab in advanced cancers. TCRdb's copy holds only in-frame clones and misses some; the assay was immunoSEQ multiplex PCR. The table includes some 80,000 clones, over 80% detected once. This specimen was CD4+ or CD8+ T cells sorted from blood, taken in a trial of the OX40 agonist ivuxolimab. The receptors shown here come from an adult with an advanced solid tumor such as melanoma, head and neck, liver or kidney cancer.

V usage is TRBV27 and J usage is TRBJ1-2, with D uncertain. The CDR3 consists of 15 residues. Trimming took 5 bases from V and 0 from J, leaving 13 bases between them. Germline assignment: CDR1 MNHEY and CDR2 SMNVEV (reference sequence). The DNA for the CDR3 is TGTGCCAGCAGTGAGACACCTCTAGCTAACTATGGCTACACCTTC. Encoded protein: CASSETPLANYGYTF.

The V gene is TRBV5-1, the J gene TRBJ1-2; D gene unclear. Germline-derived CDR1 and CDR2 are SGHRS and YFSETQ. The CDR3 runs to 11 residues. V was cut by 2 bases and J by 5 bases, with 4 bases left in between. DNA for the CDR3: TGCGCCAGCAGCTTCGGGTATGGCTACACCTTC. Protein product: CASSFGYGYTF.

CDR3 coding DNA: TGCGCCAGCTCTGAGGGGGGGTCAAACTATGGCTACACCTTC. This encodes CASSEGGSNYGYTF. The gene calls are TRBV5-1 and TRBJ1-2; maybe TRBD1 (6 bases). Germline CDR1 reads SGHRS; CDR2 reads YFSETQ. Trimming stripped 7 bases from V and 2 bases from J, with 15 bases between. This CDR3 is built from 14 residues.

The gene calls are TRBV18 and TRBJ1-5, with D possibly being TRBD1 (6 bases). The CDR3 sequence is 17 residues long. CDR1 and CDR2 from the germline V gene are KGHSH and LQKENI. Trimming removed 2 bases from V and 1 base from J, with 15 bases in between. The CDR3: CASSPVPAGESNQPQHF. The CDR3 nucleotides read TGTGCCAGCTCACCAGTTCCTGCAGGGGAGAGCAATCAGCCCCAGCATTTT.

This chain uses TRBV15 with TRBJ1-1; D unresolved. V shed 3 bases and J shed 0 bases, with 11 bases lying between them. The CDR3 totals 15 residues. Germline assignment: CDR1 LNHNV and CDR2 YYDKDF (reference sequence). The CDR3 here is CATSSHSTMNTEAFF. The CDR3 nucleotides read TGTGCCACCAGCAGCCACTCCACTATGAACACTGAAGCTTTCTTT.

This rearrangement joins TRBV10-3 to TRBJ1-6, with D perhaps matching TRBD1 (6 bases). This CDR3 has 16 residues. CDR1 is ENHRY, CDR2 SYGVKD, per germline. V was trimmed by 3 bases and J by 8 bases, leaving 17 bases between them. The CDR3 is CAISDPAGGPYSPLHF. CDR3 coding DNA: TGTGCCATCAGTGACCCCGCGGGGGGCCCATATTCACCCCTCCACTTT.

The chain recombines TRBV15 with TRBJ2-5; perhaps TRBD2 as D (7 bases). The V end was cut by 5 bases, the J end by 4 bases, with 17 bases between. The CDR3 loop spans 15 amino acids. Germline-derived CDR1 and CDR2 are LNHNV and YYDKDF (reference sequence). The CDR3 coding sequence is TGTGCCACCAGCTCGGCGGGGGCCACGGGAGAGACCCAGTACTTC. Amino acid sequence: CATSSAGATGETQYF.

V is TRBV7-6 and J is TRBJ2-3, with D possibly being TRBD1 or TRBD2 (5 bases each). Per germline, CDR1 SGHVS and CDR2 FNYEAQ. CDR3 size: 11 residues. Trimming removed 1 base from V and 13 bases from J, with 9 bases in between. This CDR3 is CASSLVGEEYF. As DNA, the CDR3 is TGTGCCAGCAGCTTAGTGGGGGAAGAGTATTTT.